This T cell receptor beta chain was retrieved from a study of CD8+CD57+ T cells in acquired aplastic anemia. On this clonotype itself: Its antigen is unknown.

Patients sequenced had flow cytometry evidence of CD8+CD57+ cell expansion. Sequenced as well were CD8+CD57+ effector memory cells (from 2 of 12 patients). No therapy had been given to the patients at the time of blood sampling. Template material for TCR beta VDJ and CDR3 profiling consisted of genomic DNA. A single record per CDR3 protein comes from TCRdb applying MiXCR to the reads. The sample contains around 19,000 distinct CDR3 sequences, roughly 43% of which appear only once. Findings and limits, study-wide: In the patients, CD8+CD57+ cells came out less diverse than the total CD4+ and CD8+ pools. Overlap between patients and controls comprised just under 30 CD8+ CDR3 sequences.

CDR1 and CDR2 (germline): SGHNT, YENEEA. Trimming pared 2 bases from V and 7 bases from J, leaving 6 bases between. This CDR3 is built from 13 residues. V and J are TRBV11-3 and TRBJ1-6; D is unresolved. Sequencing used CD8+CD57+ T cells sorted from PBMCs. Subset meaning: bead-enriched CD8+CD57+ effector memory T cells from SAA patients. This receptor was taken from a human donor with aplastic anemia. The CDR3 loop is CASSLHRNSPLHF. CDR3 DNA sequence: TGTGCCAGCAGCTTACACAGAAATTCACCCCTCCACTTT.